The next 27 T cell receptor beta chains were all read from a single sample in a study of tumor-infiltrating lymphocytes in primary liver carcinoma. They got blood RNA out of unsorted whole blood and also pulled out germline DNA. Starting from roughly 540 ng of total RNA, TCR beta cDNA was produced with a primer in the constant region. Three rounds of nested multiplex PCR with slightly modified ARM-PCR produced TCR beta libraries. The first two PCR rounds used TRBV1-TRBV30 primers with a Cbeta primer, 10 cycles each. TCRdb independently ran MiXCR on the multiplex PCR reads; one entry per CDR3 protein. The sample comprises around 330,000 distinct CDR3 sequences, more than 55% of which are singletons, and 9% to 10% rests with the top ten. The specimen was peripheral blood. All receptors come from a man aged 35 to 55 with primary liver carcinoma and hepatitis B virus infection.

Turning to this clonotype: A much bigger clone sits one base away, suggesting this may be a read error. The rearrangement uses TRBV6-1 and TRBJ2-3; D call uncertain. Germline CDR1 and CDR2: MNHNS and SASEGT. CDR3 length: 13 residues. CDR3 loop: CASSEVRADTLYF. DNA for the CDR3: TGTGCCAGCAGTGAAGTCCGGGCAGATACGCTGTATTTT.

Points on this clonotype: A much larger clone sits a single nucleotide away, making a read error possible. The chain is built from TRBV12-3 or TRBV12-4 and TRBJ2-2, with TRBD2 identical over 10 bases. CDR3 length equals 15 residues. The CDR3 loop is CASSLVAGGQGELFF. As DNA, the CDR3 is TGTGCCAGCAGCTTAGTAGCGGGAGGCCAAGGGGAGCTGTTTTTT.

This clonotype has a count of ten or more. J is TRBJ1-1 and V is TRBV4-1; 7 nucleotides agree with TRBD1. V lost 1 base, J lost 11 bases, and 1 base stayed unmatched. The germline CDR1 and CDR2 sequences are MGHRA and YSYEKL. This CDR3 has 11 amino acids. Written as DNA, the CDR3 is TGCGCCAGCAGCCAAGGGGACAGCGCTTTCTTT. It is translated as CASSQGDSAFF.

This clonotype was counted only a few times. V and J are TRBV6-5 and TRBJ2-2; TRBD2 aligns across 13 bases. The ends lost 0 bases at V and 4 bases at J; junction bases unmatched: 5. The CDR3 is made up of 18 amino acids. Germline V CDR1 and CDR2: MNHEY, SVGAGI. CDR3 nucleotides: TGTGCCAGCAGTTACTCGGGACTAGCGGGACATAGCACCGGGGAGCTGTTTTTT. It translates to CASSYSGLAGHSTGELFF.

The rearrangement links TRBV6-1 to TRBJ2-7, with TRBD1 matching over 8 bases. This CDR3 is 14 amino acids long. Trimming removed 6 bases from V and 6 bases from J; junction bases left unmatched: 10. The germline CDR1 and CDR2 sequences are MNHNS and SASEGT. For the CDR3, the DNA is TGTGCCAGCAGCACCGGGACAGGTCGACGCGAGCAGTACTTC. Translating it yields CASSTGTGRREQYF.

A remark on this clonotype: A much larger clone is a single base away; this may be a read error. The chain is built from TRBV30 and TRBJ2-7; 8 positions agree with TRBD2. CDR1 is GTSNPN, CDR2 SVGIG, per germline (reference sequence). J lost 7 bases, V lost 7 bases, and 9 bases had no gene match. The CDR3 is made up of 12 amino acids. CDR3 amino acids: CALTRTGGEQYF. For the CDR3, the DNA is TGTGCCTTGACCCGGACGGGAGGGGAGCAGTACTTC.

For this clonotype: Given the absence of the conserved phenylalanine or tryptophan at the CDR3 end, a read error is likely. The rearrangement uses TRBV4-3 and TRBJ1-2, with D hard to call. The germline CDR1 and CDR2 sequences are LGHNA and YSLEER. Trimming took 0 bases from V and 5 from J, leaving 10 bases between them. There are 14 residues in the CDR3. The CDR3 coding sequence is TGCGCCAGCAGCCAAGAGGCACAGAAGTATGGCTACACCTCC. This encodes CASSQEAQKYGYTS.

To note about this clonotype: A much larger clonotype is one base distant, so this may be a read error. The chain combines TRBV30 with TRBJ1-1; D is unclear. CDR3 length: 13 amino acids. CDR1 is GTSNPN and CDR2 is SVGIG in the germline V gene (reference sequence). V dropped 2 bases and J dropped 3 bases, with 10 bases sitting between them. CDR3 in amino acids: CAWSSSWDTEAFF. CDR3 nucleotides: TGTGCCTGGAGTTCATCTTGGGACACTGAAGCTTTCTTT.

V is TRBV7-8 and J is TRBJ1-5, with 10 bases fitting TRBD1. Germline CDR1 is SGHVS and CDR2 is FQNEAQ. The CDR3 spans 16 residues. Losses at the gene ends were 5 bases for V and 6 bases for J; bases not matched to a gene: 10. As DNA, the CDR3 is TGTGCCAGCAGCCTTGACAGGGGGCTAGGGTGTCAGCCCCAGCATTTT. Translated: CASSLDRGLGCQPQHF.

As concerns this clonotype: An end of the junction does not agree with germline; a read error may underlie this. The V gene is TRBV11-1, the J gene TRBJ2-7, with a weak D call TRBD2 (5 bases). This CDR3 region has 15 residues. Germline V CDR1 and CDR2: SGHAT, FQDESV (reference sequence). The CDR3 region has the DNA TGTGCCAGCAACTTAAGTAGCAGGAGGACTGGAGAGCAATACTTC. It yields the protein CASNLSSRRTGEQYF.

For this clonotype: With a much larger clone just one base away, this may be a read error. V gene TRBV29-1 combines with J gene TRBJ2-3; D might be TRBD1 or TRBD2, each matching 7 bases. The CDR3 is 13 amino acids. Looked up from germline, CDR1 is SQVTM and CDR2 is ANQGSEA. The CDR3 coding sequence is TGCAGCGTGCAGGGGGGGGCCACAGAAACGCAGTATTTT. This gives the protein CSVQGGATETQYF.

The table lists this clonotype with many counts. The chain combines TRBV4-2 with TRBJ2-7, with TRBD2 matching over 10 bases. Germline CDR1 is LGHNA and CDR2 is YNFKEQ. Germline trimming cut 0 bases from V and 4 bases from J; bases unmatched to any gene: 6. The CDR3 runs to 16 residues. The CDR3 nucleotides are TGTGCCAGCAGCCAAGATCTATCTAGCGGGAGATACGAGCAGTACTTC. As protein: CASSQDLSSGRYEQYF.

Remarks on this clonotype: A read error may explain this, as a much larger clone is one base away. The DNA of the CDR3 is TGTGCCAGCAGTCCCCCTGCACGGTTAGTCGGGGAGCTGTTTTTT. Translating gives CASSPPARLVGELFF. V gene TRBV12-3 or TRBV12-4 combines with J gene TRBJ2-2; D gene ambiguous. The V end was cut by 5 bases, the J end by 7 bases, with 17 bases between. The CDR3 has 15 residues.

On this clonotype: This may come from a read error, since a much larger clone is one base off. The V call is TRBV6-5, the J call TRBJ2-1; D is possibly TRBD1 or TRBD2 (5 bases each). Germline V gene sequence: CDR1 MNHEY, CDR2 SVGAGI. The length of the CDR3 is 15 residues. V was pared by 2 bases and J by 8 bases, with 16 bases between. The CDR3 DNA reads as TGTGCCAGCAGTTACAGGTGGGGCCTTAGCGATGAGCAGTTCTTC. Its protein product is CASSYRWGLSDEQFF.

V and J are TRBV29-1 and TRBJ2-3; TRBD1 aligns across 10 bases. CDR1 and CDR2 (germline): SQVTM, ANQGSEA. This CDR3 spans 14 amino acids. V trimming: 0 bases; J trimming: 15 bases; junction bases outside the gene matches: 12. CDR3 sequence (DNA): TGCAGCGTTGAAGAGACAGGGGGCACAGATACGCGTTATTTT. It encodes CSVEETGGTDTRYF.

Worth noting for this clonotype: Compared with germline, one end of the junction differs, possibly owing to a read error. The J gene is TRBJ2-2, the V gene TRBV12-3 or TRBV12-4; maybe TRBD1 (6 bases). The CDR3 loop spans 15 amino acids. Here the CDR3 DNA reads TGTGTCAGCAGTTTTGGCGCTGGGGGCCCCGGGGAGCTGTTTTTT. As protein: CVSSFGAGGPGELFF.

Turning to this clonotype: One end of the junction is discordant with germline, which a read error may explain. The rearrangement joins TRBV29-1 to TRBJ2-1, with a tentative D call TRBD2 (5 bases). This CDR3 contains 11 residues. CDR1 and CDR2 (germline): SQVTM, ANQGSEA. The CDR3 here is CRVEDGGEQFF. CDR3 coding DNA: TGCAGGGTTGAGGATGGAGGTGAGCAGTTCTTC.

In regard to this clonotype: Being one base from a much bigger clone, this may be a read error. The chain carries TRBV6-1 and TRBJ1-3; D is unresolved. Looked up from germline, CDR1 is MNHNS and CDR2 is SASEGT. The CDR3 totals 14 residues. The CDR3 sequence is CASSELVIGDTIYF. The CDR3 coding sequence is TGTGCCAGCAGTGAACTGGTAATTGGAGACACCATATATTTT.

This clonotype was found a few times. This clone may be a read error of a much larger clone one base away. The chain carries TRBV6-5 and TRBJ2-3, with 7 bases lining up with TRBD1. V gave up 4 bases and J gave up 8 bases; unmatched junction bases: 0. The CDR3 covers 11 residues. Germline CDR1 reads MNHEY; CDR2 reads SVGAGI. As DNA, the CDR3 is TGTGCCAGCAGTTCAGGGGGTACGCAGTATTTT. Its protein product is CASSSGGTQYF.

The CDR3 region is CASSSAGGSGELFF. The CDR3 nucleotides read TGTGCCAGCAGTTCAGCGGGAGGAAGCGGGGAGCTGTTTTTT. The V gene is TRBV7-3, the J gene TRBJ2-2, with 9 nucleotides matching TRBD2. The CDR3 has 14 residues. Trimming removed 6 bases from V and 7 bases from J; junction bases left unmatched: 6. Germline V gene sequence: CDR1 SGHTA, CDR2 FQGTGA.

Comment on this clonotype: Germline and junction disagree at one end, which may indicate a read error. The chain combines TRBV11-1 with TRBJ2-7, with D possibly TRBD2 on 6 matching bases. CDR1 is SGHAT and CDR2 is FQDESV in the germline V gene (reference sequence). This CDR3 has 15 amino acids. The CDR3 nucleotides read TGTGTCAGCAGCTCATCCCGGGACTCCTCCTACGAGCAGTATTTC. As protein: CVSSSSRDSSYEQYF.

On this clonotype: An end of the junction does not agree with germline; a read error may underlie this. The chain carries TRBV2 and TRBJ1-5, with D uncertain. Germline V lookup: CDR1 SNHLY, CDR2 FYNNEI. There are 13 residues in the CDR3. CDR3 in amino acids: CASSAGGTQPHHF. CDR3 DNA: TGTGCCAGCAGTGCGGGCGGAACACAGCCCCATCATTTT. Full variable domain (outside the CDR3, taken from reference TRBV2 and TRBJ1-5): EPEVTQTPSHQVTQMGQEVILRCVPISNHLYFYWYRQILGQKVEFLVSFYNNEISEKSEIFDDQFSVERPDGSNFTLKIRSTKLEDSAMYFCASSAGGTQPHHFGDGTRLSIL.

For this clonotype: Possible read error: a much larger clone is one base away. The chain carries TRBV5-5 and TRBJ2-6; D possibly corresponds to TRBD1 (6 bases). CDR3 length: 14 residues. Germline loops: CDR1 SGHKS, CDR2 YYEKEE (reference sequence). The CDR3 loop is CASSFPAGANILTF. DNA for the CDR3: TGTGCCAGCAGCTTTCCTGCAGGGGCCAACATCCTGACTTTC.

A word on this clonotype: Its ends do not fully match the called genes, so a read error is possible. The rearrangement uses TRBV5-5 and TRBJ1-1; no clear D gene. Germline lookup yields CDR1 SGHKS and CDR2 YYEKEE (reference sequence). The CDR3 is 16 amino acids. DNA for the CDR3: TGTGCCAGCAGCAGTTGGACTGAAGGCTGGAACACTGAAGTTTTCTTT. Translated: CASSSWTEGWNTEVFF.

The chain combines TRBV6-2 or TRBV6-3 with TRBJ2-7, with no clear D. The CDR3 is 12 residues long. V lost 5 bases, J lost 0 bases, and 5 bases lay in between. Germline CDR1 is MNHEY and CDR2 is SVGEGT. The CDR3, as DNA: TGTGCCAGCAGTCGCCCCTCCTACGAGCAGTACTTC. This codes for CASSRPSYEQYF.

The CDR3 DNA follows: TGTGCCAGCTGCGGACAGGGGCTTGGAAATCAGCCCCAGCATTTT. Its translation: CASCGQGLGNQPQHF. The V and J genes are TRBV6-1 and TRBJ1-5, with 9 bases identical to TRBD1. Trimming cost V 8 bases and J 4 bases; bases outside gene matches: 9. There are 15 residues in the CDR3. CDR1 is MNHNS and CDR2 is SASEGT in the germline V gene.

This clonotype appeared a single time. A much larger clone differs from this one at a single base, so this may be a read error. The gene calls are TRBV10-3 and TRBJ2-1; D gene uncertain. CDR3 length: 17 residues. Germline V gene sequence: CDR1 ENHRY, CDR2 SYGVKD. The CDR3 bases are TGTGTCATCAGTGCCACTCTCGCCGGCCGCCGTGACAATGAGCAGTTCTTC. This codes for CVISATLAGRRDNEQFF.